The 29 T cell receptor beta chains presented below share a single source sample, sequenced in a study of cytomegalovirus exposure and HLA in healthy donors. Measured with immunoSEQ multiplex PCR; TCRdb has only the in-frame clones, and not every one. Of more than 85,000 clones in the sample, approximately 93% are singletons; the top ten hold about 1%. Sequencing was carried out using PBMCs. These receptors were taken from a woman aged 25 to 39 in good health and CMV-seropositive.

The rearrangement joins TRBV5-3 to TRBJ1-5; D remains ambiguous. TRBV5-3 is an ORF for which the function is uncertain. V lost 4 bases to trimming and J lost 6 bases, with 14 bases between them. The CDR3 has 14 amino acids. The CDR3 spells CARSPGGGGQPQHF. The CDR3 DNA sequence: TGTGCCAGAAGCCCGGGCGGAGGCGGTCAGCCCCAGCATTTT.

The chain joins TRBV30 to TRBJ2-7; 9 bases are a match to TRBD1. The CDR3 covers 14 residues. Trimming removed 8 bases from V and 6 bases from J; junction bases left unmatched: 14. Germline-derived CDR1 and CDR2 are GTSNPN and SVGIG (reference sequence). The CDR3 loop reads CAANWRTGAVEQYF. The CDR3 region has the DNA TGTGCCGCTAACTGGCGGACAGGGGCAGTCGAGCAGTACTTC.

V usage is TRBV6-6 and J usage is TRBJ2-1; 14 positions agree with TRBD2. V was clipped by 8 bases and J by 6 bases; unmatched bases: 6. From germline, CDR1 is MNHNY and CDR2 SVGAGI (reference sequence). The CDR3 consists of 15 residues. CDR3 nucleotides: TGTGCCAGCGGGACTAGCGGGAGTATGCCCAATGAGCAGTTCTTC. This gives the protein CASGTSGSMPNEQFF.

J is TRBJ2-1 and V is TRBV6-5; 7 bases align to TRBD2. Unmatched junction bases numbered 6, after V lost 2 bases and J lost 5 bases. Germline V CDR1 and CDR2: MNHEY, SVGAGI. This CDR3 is built from 15 residues. CDR3 in DNA: TGTGCCAGCAGTTACGGCGGGAGAAGCGACAATGAGCAGTTCTTC. This sequence encodes CASSYGGRSDNEQFF.

V and J are TRBV5-1 and TRBJ2-7; TRBD1 is a possible D gene (5 bases). CDR1 is SGHRS and CDR2 is YFSETQ in the germline V gene. Deletions cut 0 bases from V and 3 bases from J, with 16 bases between. The CDR3 runs to 16 residues. For the CDR3, the DNA is TGCGCCAGCAGCTTGGTTGTTGGGGCAGGGATCTACGAGCAGTACTTC. It yields the protein CASSLVVGAGIYEQYF.

The chain carries TRBV5-1 and TRBJ1-1; D remains unclear. Germline V gene sequence: CDR1 SGHRS, CDR2 YFSETQ. Trimming left V 4 bases short and J 3 bases short, with 16 bases between. The CDR3 contains 15 residues. In DNA, the CDR3 is TGCGCCAGCAGCCAGAAGACCGCGAGGGACACTGAAGCTTTCTTT. Translation gives CASSQKTARDTEAFF.

This clone was seen only once. The V and J genes are TRBV5-1 and TRBJ2-1, with 14 positions matching TRBD2. Germline V gene sequence: CDR1 SGHRS, CDR2 YFSETQ. The CDR3 runs to 15 residues. Trimming at V came to 7 bases and at J to 7 bases, leaving 7 bases not matched to a gene. The chain's CDR3 is CASAMTSGRVNEQFF. The CDR3 DNA follows: TGCGCCAGCGCCATGACTAGCGGGAGGGTTAATGAGCAGTTCTTC.

The genes are TRBV28 and TRBJ2-1; the match to TRBD2 covers 9 bases. The trim removed 6 bases at V and 4 bases at J, leaving 10 bases unmatched. The CDR3 extends over 16 amino acids. The V gene's germline CDR1 is MDHEN and CDR2 SYDVKM. This chain's CDR3 is CASSPLREGSYNEQFF. The CDR3 DNA is TGTGCCAGCAGCCCTTTGCGGGAGGGTTCATACAATGAGCAGTTCTTC.

CDR3 residues: CAWTEANTGELFF. The CDR3, as DNA: TGTGCCTGGACAGAGGCGAACACCGGGGAGCTGTTTTTT. V usage is TRBV30 and J usage is TRBJ2-2; no reliable D call. Germline loops: CDR1 GTSNPN, CDR2 SVGIG (reference sequence). V lost 4 bases and J 0 bases, leaving 6 bases between the germline ends. The CDR3 is 13 residues long.

The chain is built from TRBV7-6 and TRBJ2-7, with a weak D call TRBD1 (6 bases). Trimming pared 1 base from V and 6 bases from J, leaving 25 bases between. This CDR3 is built from 18 residues. Looked up from germline, CDR1 is SGHVS and CDR2 is FNYEAQ. CDR3 loop: CASSLEPSRDTTYSEQYF. CDR3 bases: TGTGCCAGCAGCTTAGAGCCGTCCCGGGACACGACTTACTCCGAGCAGTACTTC.

The chain has TRBV7-9 and TRBJ2-7; the D gene is possibly TRBD1 (5 bases). Between the trimmed V and J ends, which lost 1 base and 3 bases, there was a span of 7 bases. Germline V gene lookup returns CDR1 SEHNR and CDR2 FQNEAQ (reference sequence). CDR3 length equals 13 residues. CDR3 residues: CASSLGQFYEQYF. The CDR3 bases are TGTGCCAGCAGCTTAGGACAGTTCTACGAGCAGTACTTC.

V gene TRBV19 combines with J gene TRBJ2-7, with TRBD2 matching over 8 bases. Germline CDR1 LNHDA, CDR2 SQIVND (reference sequence). V dropped 9 bases and J dropped 2; count of bases not matched to a gene: 9. CDR3 length equals 14 residues. CDR3 coding DNA: TGTGCCAGCGCCTCTACCGGGGGGGCCTACGAGCAGTACTTC. This codes for CASASTGGAYEQYF.

V gene TRBV7-2 combines with J gene TRBJ2-5; TRBD2 might be the D (6 bases). Germline V CDR1 and CDR2: SGHTA, FQGNSA. The CDR3 sequence is 15 residues long. Deletions cut 5 bases from V and 5 bases from J, with 18 bases between. CDR3 DNA sequence: TGTGCCAGCAGCAATGGGCCCGGAGGGCGGGAGACCCAGTACTTC. Translating it yields CASSNGPGGRETQYF.

This chain links TRBV19 with TRBJ1-2, with 9 bases fitting TRBD1. The CDR3 spans 15 residues. CDR1 is LNHDA, CDR2 SQIVND, per germline (reference sequence). After removal of 6 bases from V and 0 bases from J, the junction contained 5 bases not matched to a gene. CDR3 sequence reads: CASRSRQGANYGYTF. The CDR3 bases are TGTGCCAGTAGGTCCCGACAGGGGGCTAACTATGGCTACACCTTC. Combining the CDR3 with reference TRBV19 and TRBJ1-2 gives the whole variable domain DGGITQSPKYLFRKEGQNVTLSCEQNLNHDAMYWYRQDPGQGLRLIYYSQIVNDFQKGDIAEGYSVSREKKESFPLTVTSAQKNPTAFYLCASRSRQGANYGYTFGSGTRLTVV.

This sequence joins TRBV29-1 and TRBJ2-2, with a tentative D call TRBD1 (6 bases). The germline V gene encodes CDR1 SQVTM and CDR2 ANQGSEA. V dropped 5 bases and J dropped 1 base, with 11 bases sitting between them. This CDR3 contains 14 residues. The CDR3 sequence is CSVSKTGNTGELFF. Here the CDR3 DNA reads TGCAGCGTTTCGAAGACAGGGAACACCGGGGAGCTGTTTTTT.

J is TRBJ2-1 and V is TRBV30; no definite D call. V gave up 0 bases and J gave up 8 bases, with 5 bases separating them. Germline-derived CDR1 and CDR2 are GTSNPN and SVGIG (reference sequence). The CDR3 covers 11 residues. The CDR3 reads CAWSVADEQFF. The CDR3 coding sequence is TGTGCCTGGAGTGTCGCGGATGAGCAGTTCTTC.

The chain recombines TRBV2 with TRBJ1-2; TRBD1 might be the D (5 bases). Germline V gives CDR1 SNHLY, CDR2 FYNNEI. This CDR3 is built from 15 residues. V was shortened by 0 bases and J by 6 bases, with 14 bases between the two germline ends. The CDR3 sequence: CASSEAAQAGHGYTF. In DNA, the CDR3 is TGTGCCAGCAGTGAAGCGGCTCAGGCGGGGCATGGCTACACCTTC.

The chain combines TRBV2 with TRBJ1-1; D is uncertain. CDR1 is SNHLY and CDR2 is FYNNEI in the germline V gene. V lost 3 bases, J lost 4 bases, and 9 bases lay in between. The CDR3 spans 13 residues. The CDR3 coding sequence is TGTGCCAGCAGTGATTGGTCCGGCACTGAAGCTTTCTTT. This gives the protein CASSDWSGTEAFF.

The chain is built from TRBV5-1 and TRBJ1-3; unclear D gene. Trimming took off 4 bases at V and 3 bases at J, with 11 bases between the two ends. The CDR3 extends over 14 amino acids. CDR1 is SGHRS, CDR2 YFSETQ, per germline. CDR3 DNA: TGCGCCAGCAGCGGAGGGAGCGGTGGAAACACCATATATTTT. Its translation: CASSGGSGGNTIYF.

This chain links TRBV6-6 with TRBJ2-7; 7 bases agree with TRBD2. This CDR3 spans 14 amino acids. The V segment lost 8 bases and the J segment 0 bases; nucleotides outside the gene matches: 7. Germline CDR1 is MNHNY and CDR2 is SVGAGI (reference sequence). This CDR3 is CASGRGEGSYEQYF. The CDR3 nucleotides read TGTGCCAGCGGGAGGGGCGAGGGCTCCTACGAGCAGTACTTC.

The rearrangement links TRBV4-3 to TRBJ1-5; 7 bases fit TRBD1. Trimming cost V 0 bases and J 5 bases; bases outside gene matches: 10. There are 17 residues in the CDR3. CDR1 is LGHNA and CDR2 is YSLEER in the germline V gene. CDR3 protein: CASSQDRQGPGYQPQHF. The CDR3 region has the DNA TGCGCCAGCAGCCAAGATAGACAGGGTCCTGGATATCAGCCCCAGCATTTT.

This chain connects TRBV10-3 to TRBJ2-2; 8 bases match TRBD2. The CDR3 totals 18 residues. Unmatched junction bases numbered 12, after V lost 4 bases and J lost 2 bases. Per germline, CDR1 ENHRY and CDR2 SYGVKD. DNA for the CDR3: TGTGCCATCAGTGGGGGACTAGTGGTTCACTCTAACACCGGGGAGCTGTTTTTT. Protein sequence: CAISGGLVVHSNTGELFF.

The chain carries TRBV18 and TRBJ2-7, with 8 bases matching TRBD2. Germline V gene data show CDR1 as KGHSH and CDR2 as LQKENI. V shed 5 bases and J 0 bases; nucleotides not matched to a gene: 6. The CDR3 spans 15 residues. The CDR3 reads CASSITSGSSYEQYF. DNA of the CDR3: TGTGCCAGCTCAATAACTAGCGGTAGCTCCTACGAGCAGTACTTC.

This clone was seen just once. The chain uses TRBV7-2 and TRBJ2-5, with 7 positions matching TRBD2. Trimming cost V 7 bases and J 3 bases; bases outside gene matches: 5. The V gene's germline CDR1 is SGHTA and CDR2 FQGNSA. This CDR3 comprises 13 residues. The CDR3 DNA sequence: TGTGCCAGCACCGTGGGACTAAAAGAGACCCAGTACTTC. Amino acids: CASTVGLKETQYF.

V usage is TRBV10-3 and J usage is TRBJ2-2; 7 bases fit TRBD2. V lost 6 bases, J lost 5 bases, and 9 bases stayed unmatched. The CDR3 spans 15 residues. Germline lookup yields CDR1 ENHRY and CDR2 SYGVKD. Here the CDR3 reads CAISGDYRETGELFF. As DNA, the CDR3 is TGTGCCATCAGCGGGGACTATAGGGAAACCGGGGAGCTGTTTTTT.

The chain links TRBV2 to TRBJ1-1; D is undetermined. This CDR3 region has 14 residues. The V and J ends lost 2 bases and 2 bases respectively, with 9 bases between them. Germline assignment: CDR1 SNHLY and CDR2 FYNNEI. The CDR3 here is CASSETPGNTEAFF. CDR3 in DNA: TGTGCCAGCAGTGAAACCCCGGGAAACACTGAAGCTTTCTTT.

This sequence joins TRBV2 and TRBJ1-2; TRBD1 aligns across 11 bases. CDR3 length: 16 residues. The junction had 5 bases not matched to a gene; V was cut back by 1 base and J by 4 bases. CDR1 is SNHLY, CDR2 FYNNEI, per germline. CDR3 sequence reads: CASSEVGGQGVYGYTF. CDR3 nucleotide sequence: TGTGCCAGCAGTGAAGTTGGGGGACAGGGGGTCTATGGCTACACCTTC.

The chain carries TRBV5-1 and TRBJ2-7, with D unresolved. CDR3 size: 12 residues. V dropped 7 bases and J dropped 2 bases, with 10 bases sitting between them. The germline gives CDR1 SGHRS, CDR2 YFSETQ. The CDR3 DNA follows: TGCGCCAGCGGAGAAGGTCCCTACGAGCAGTACTTC. This sequence encodes CASGEGPYEQYF.

This clone is a singleton in its sample. This chain joins TRBV7-3 and TRBJ2-1; 10 bases are shared with TRBD1. The CDR3 is made up of 15 amino acids. The germline V gene encodes CDR1 SGHTA and CDR2 FQGTGA. V shed 1 base and J 12 bases; nucleotides not matched to a gene: 9. DNA of the CDR3: TGTGCCAGCAGCTTAAAGGGACAGGGGAATATGAGGCAGTTCTTC. This encodes CASSLKGQGNMRQFF.